This T cell receptor beta chain was recovered during a study of blood T cell repertoires in COVID-19. About the study: The study drew acute and convalescent COVID-19 samples from the United States, Italy and Spain.

In the study's own analysis: Reference gene primer amplification yielded estimated nucleated cell counts. The protocol was immunoSEQ multiplex PCR, while the TCRdb copy is restricted to in-frame clones and leaves out a portion. From that table come the V and J calls and clone size; the DNA was used to work out D and trimming. The table includes approximately 150,000 clones, 80% to 90% detected once. The source is a woman aged 55-69 years with active COVID-19. The sample consisted of peripheral blood.

CDR3 sequence (DNA): TGTGCCAGCAGCTACGGGACTAGCGGGGGGGGTAGGTTCTTC. It encodes CASSYGTSGGGRFF. The chain carries TRBV7-9 and TRBJ2-1; TRBD2 matches 16 bases. The V and J ends lost 4 bases and 15 bases, in that order; junction bases with no gene match: 6. Looked up from germline, CDR1 is SEHNR and CDR2 is FQNEAQ (reference sequence). The CDR3 extends over 14 amino acids.